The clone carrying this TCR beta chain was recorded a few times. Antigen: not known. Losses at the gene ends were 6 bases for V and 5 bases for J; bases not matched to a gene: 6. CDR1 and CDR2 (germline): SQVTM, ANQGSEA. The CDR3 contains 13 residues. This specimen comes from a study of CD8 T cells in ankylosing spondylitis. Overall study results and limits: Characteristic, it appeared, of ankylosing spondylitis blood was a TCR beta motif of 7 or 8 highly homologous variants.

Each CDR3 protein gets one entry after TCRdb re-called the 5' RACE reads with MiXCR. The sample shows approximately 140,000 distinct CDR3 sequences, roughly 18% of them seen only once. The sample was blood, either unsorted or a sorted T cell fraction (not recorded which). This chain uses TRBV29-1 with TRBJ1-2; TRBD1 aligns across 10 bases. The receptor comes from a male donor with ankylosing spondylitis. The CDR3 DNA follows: TGCAGCGTAGCCGGGACAGGGGTTTATGGCTACACCTTC. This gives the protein CSVAGTGVYGYTF.